The present T cell receptor beta chain was sequenced within a study of cytomegalovirus exposure and HLA in healthy donors. Across the study: The same platform as the approximately 660 first-cohort repertoires was used for the 95 to 150 validation repertoires, a later analysis reported.

V lost 4 bases and J lost 6, with 17 bases in between. Germline V CDR1 and CDR2: MNHEY, SVGAGI. This CDR3 has 15 amino acids. Sequenced by immunoSEQ multiplex PCR; TCRdb stores in-frame clones only, minus some. The table lists 150,000 to 200,000 clones, about 81% of them singletons, with around 1.3% in the top ten. The sequence derives from a woman aged 25 to 39 in good health and CMV-seronegative. Material for sequencing was PBMCs. The chain combines TRBV6-5 with TRBJ2-3; a weak D match, TRBD2 (6 bases). The CDR3 protein is CASSLGPGRTDTQYF. In nucleotides, the CDR3 is TGTGCCAGCAGTTTGGGACCAGGGAGGACGGATACGCAGTATTTT.